This is a list of T cell receptor beta chains from one sample in a study of blood T cells in healthy people across ages. MiXCR was run by TCRdb on the 5' RACE reads, yielding one entry per CDR3 protein. The profile shows over a million distinct CDR3 sequences, approximately 39% of them singletons. Sequencing input: blood. These receptors came from a young woman in good health. The CDR3 runs from the conserved cysteine through the conserved F or W. The D gene is left open where the match is weak. The size entry is marked missing in some rows and otherwise reads once, few, many or a size class.

clone size	V gene	D gene	J gene	CDR3 protein	CDR3 DNA
.	TRBV12-3/TRBV12-4	.	TRBJ2-7	CASSSGQYSSCEQYF	TGTGCCAGCAGTTCCGGACAATATTCCTCCTGCGAGCAGTACTTC
.	TRBV7-3	TRBD2	TRBJ2-3	CASSLRTSVEGTQYF	TGTGCCAGCAGCTTACGGACTAGCGTGGAAGGCACGCAGTATTTT
.	TRBV4-3	.	TRBJ2-7	CASSLGLGTRGHNEQYF	TGCGCCAGCAGCCTCGGGCTCGGGACAAGGGGACACAATGAGCAGTACTTC
.	TRBV11-3	.	TRBJ2-3	CASSLGGKEDTQYF	TGTGCCAGCAGCTTAGGCGGAAAGGAGGATACGCAGTATTTT
.	TRBV15	.	TRBJ2-1	CATSTRQARGNEQFF	TGTGCCACCAGCACCCGGCAGGCTAGGGGCAATGAGCAGTTCTTC
.	TRBV5-1	TRBD1	TRBJ1-1	CATGPGQTLNTEAFF	TGCGCCACGGGACCGGGACAGACCTTGAACACTGAAGCTTTCTTT
.	TRBV18	.	TRBJ2-3	CASSGSEDTQYF	TGTGCCAGCTCAGGTTCCGAAGATACGCAGTATTTT
few	TRBV12-3/TRBV12-4	TRBD1	TRBJ2-7	CASSLRTGKNYEQYF	TGTGCCAGCAGTCTTCGGACAGGTAAAAACTACGAGCAGTACTTC
.	TRBV20-1	TRBD2	TRBJ2-1	CSASGSSGVVSSYNEQFF	TGCAGTGCTAGCGGTTCTAGCGGGGTTGTAAGCTCCTACAATGAGCAGTTCTTC
.	TRBV5-1	.	TRBJ2-1	CASSPGVADYNEQFF	TGCGCCAGCAGCCCGGGGGTAGCGGACTACAATGAGCAGTTCTTC
once	TRBV14	TRBD1	TRBJ1-6	CASSRGQAVGNSPLHF	TGTGCCAGCAGCCGAGGACAGGCTGTGGGTAATTCACCCCTCCACTTT
.	TRBV7-2	.	TRBJ2-1	CASSKAAGPYNEQFF	TGTGCCAGCAGCAAAGCGGCGGGGCCATACAATGAGCAGTTCTTC
.	TRBV9	.	TRBJ2-3	CASSPGTSITDTQYF	TGTGCCAGCAGCCCGGGGACATCGATCACAGATACGCAGTATTTT
.	TRBV3-1	.	TRBJ1-1	CASSQDRRGGLFAFF	TGTGCCAGCAGCCAAGATCGGAGAGGGGGTCTGTTCGCTTTCTTT
.	TRBV29-1	TRBD2	TRBJ2-1	CSQTRLAGNGQFF	TGCAGCCAAACGAGACTAGCGGGAAATGGGCAGTTCTTC
few	TRBV29-1	.	TRBJ2-1	CSVGVRLVFPHEQFF	TGCAGCGTGGGGGTACGACTAGTTTTTCCCCATGAGCAGTTCTTC
.	TRBV11-2	.	TRBJ1-2	CASSLGDRGYTF	TGTGCCAGCAGCTTGGGCGACAGGGGCTACACCTTC
.	TRBV6-1	.	TRBJ2-1	CASEQLAYNEQFF	TGTGCCAGCGAACAGCTCGCCTACAATGAGCAGTTCTTC
few	TRBV29-1	.	TRBJ2-7	CSVAGRGSEQYF	TGCAGCGTGGCCGGGCGGGGAAGCGAGCAGTACTTC
few	TRBV13	.	TRBJ1-1	CASSPTGTDNTEAFF	TGTGCCAGCAGCCCGACCGGGACGGATAACACTGAAGCTTTCTTT
few	TRBV20-1	.	TRBJ1-4	CSASVSNGEKLFF	TGCAGTGCTTCGGTCAGCAATGGAGAAAAACTGTTTTTT
many	TRBV10-3	.	TRBJ2-6	CAIRKDSLSSGANVLTF	TGTGCCATCAGGAAAGACAGTTTGTCCTCTGGGGCCAACGTCCTGACTTTC
few	TRBV30	.	TRBJ2-7	CAWSVQGIYEQYF	TGTGCCTGGAGTGTACAAGGGATCTACGAGCAGTACTTC
few	TRBV4-1	.	TRBJ2-1	CASSRNQGGNEQFF	TGCGCCAGCAGCCGCAACCAGGGAGGCAATGAGCAGTTCTTC
.	TRBV12-3/TRBV12-4	.	TRBJ2-2	CASVNRGVRTGELFF	TGTGCCAGCGTTAACCGGGGAGTCCGAACCGGGGAGCTGTTTTTT
few	TRBV5-1	TRBD2	TRBJ2-5	CASSLGTREQTQYF	TGCGCCAGCAGCTTGGGGACTAGAGAGCAGACCCAGTACTTC
once	TRBV12-3/TRBV12-4	.	TRBJ2-4	CASSWKNDVKEQYF	TGTGCCAGCAGTTGGAAGAACGATGTTAAAGAGCAGTACTTC
.	TRBV7-2	.	TRBJ1-4	CASSLTWNLGGEKLFF	TGTGCCAGCAGCTTAACCTGGAACCTTGGGGGTGAAAAACTGTTTTTT
.	TRBV3-1	TRBD2	TRBJ2-1	CASSQRTSGRNEQFF	TGTGCCAGCAGCCAACGGACTAGCGGGAGAAATGAGCAGTTCTTC
.	TRBV9	.	TRBJ2-1	CASSAQSSVNEQFF	TGTGCCAGCAGTGCCCAATCCTCGGTCAATGAGCAGTTCTTC
.	TRBV6-1	.	TRBJ2-1	CASQVGPTKETQFF	TGTGCCTCTCAGGTTGGCCCAACGAAAGAGACCCAGTTCTTC
few	TRBV6-5	.	TRBJ2-2	CASSYGGGLIQNTGELFF	TGTGCCAGCAGTTATGGGGGGGGGCTGATCCAGAACACCGGGGAGCTGTTTTTT
.	TRBV7-9	.	TRBJ1-6	CASRRTVGEQGPLHF	TGTGCCAGCAGACGGACCGTGGGGGAACAAGGACCCCTCCACTTT
once	TRBV30	.	TRBJ1-1	CAWSPQRVTEAFF	TGTGCCTGGAGTCCCCAGAGAGTCACTGAAGCTTTCTTT
.	TRBV25-1	TRBD2	TRBJ2-3	CASSATLAGSTDTQYF	TGTGCCAGCAGTGCCACGTTAGCGGGATCCACAGATACGCAGTATTTT
few	TRBV9	.	TRBJ1-2	CASSATHGYTF	TGTGCCAGCAGCGCTACTCATGGCTACACCTTC
.	TRBV3-1	TRBD2	TRBJ2-1	CASKRTSGSGEQFF	TGTGCCAGCAAAAGGACTAGCGGGAGTGGGGAGCAGTTCTTC
.	TRBV29-1	TRBD1	TRBJ1-2	CSVEMTYRGSGYTF	TGCAGCGTTGAAATGACATACAGGGGTTCTGGCTACACCTTC
.	TRBV20-1	.	TRBJ1-1	CSARDGGHFLDTEAFF	TGCAGTGCTAGAGATGGGGGACATTTTCTGGACACTGAAGCTTTCTTT
few	TRBV10-2	TRBD1	TRBJ2-1	CASSNKDRTRPPNEQFF	TGCGCCAGCAGTAATAAGGACAGGACCAGGCCCCCAAATGAGCAGTTCTTC
few	TRBV10-3	TRBD1	TRBJ2-3	CAIRPDRGTDTQYF	TGTGCCATCAGGCCCGACAGGGGCACAGATACGCAGTATTTT